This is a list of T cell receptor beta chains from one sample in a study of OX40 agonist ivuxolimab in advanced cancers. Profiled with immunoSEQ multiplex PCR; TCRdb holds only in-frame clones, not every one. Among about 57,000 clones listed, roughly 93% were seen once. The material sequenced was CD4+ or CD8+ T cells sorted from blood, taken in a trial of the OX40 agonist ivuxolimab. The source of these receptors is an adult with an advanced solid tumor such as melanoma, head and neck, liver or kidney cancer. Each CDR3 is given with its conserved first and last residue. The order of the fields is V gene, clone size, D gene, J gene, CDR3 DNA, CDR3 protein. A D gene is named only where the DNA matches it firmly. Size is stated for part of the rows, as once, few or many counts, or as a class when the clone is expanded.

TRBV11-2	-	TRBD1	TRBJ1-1	TGCGCCAGCAACACAGGGGTTATCACTGAAGCTTTCTTT	CASNTGVITEAFF
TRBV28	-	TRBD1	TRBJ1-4	TGTGCCAGCAGTTTCTACCCAGACAGGGTAAATGAAAAACTGTTTTTT	CASSFYPDRVNEKLFF
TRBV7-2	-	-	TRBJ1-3	TGTGCCAGCAGCTTTCTAAGGACGGACCTCTCTGGAAACACCATATATTTT	CASSFLRTDLSGNTIYF
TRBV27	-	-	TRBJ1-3	TGTGCCAGCAGTTCCGGGACAATACCTGGAAACACCATATATTTT	CASSSGTIPGNTIYF
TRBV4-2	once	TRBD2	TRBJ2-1	TGTGCCAGCAGCCGAGAAGCGGGAGGTCCTTACAATGAGCAGTTCTTC	CASSREAGGPYNEQFF
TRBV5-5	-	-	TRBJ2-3	TGTGCCAGCAGCCCCGGCTGGACAGATACGCAGTATTTT	CASSPGWTDTQYF
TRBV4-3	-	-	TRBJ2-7	TGCGCCAGCAGCCATAGCGACAAGGACTACGAGCAGTACTTC	CASSHSDKDYEQYF
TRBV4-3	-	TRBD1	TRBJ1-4	TGCGCCAGCAGCCCGTCAGGGGGTGGGGATGAAAAACTGTTTTTT	CASSPSGGGDEKLFF
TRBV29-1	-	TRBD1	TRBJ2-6	TGCAGCGTCGAAGGACAGGGGAAAGGGGCCAACGTCCTGACTTTC	CSVEGQGKGANVLTF
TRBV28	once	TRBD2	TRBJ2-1	TGTGCCAGCAGTTACACTAGCGAGAGAATAAGGAATGAGCAGTTCTTC	CASSYTSERIRNEQFF
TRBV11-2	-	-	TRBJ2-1	TGTGCCAGCAGCTTCAGGAGGGAGCAGTTCTTC	CASSFRREQFF
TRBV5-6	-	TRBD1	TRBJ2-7	TGTGCCAGCAGCTTGGGCAGGGGGTTCAACGAGCAGTACTTC	CASSLGRGFNEQYF
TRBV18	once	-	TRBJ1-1	TGTGCCAGCTCACCACCTTATACGGACACTGAAGCTTTCTTT	CASSPPYTDTEAFF
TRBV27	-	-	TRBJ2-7	TGTGCCAGCAGTTTATCTTTCTCCTACGAGCAGTACTTC	CASSLSFSYEQYF
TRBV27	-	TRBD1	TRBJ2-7	TGTGCCAGCAGTTGGGACAGGGAGGCCTACGAGCAGTACTTC	CASSWDREAYEQYF
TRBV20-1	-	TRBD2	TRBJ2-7	TGCAGTGCTAGAAGCGGGATGCAGTACTTC	CSARSGMQYF
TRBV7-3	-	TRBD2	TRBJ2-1	TGTGCCAGCAGCCCCTCGATGGGGGGAGGGATGTACAATGAGCAGTTCTTC	CASSPSMGGGMYNEQFF
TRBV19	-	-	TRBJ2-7	TGTGCCAGTAGCGCCAGGGGCGCCTACGAGCAGTACTTC	CASSARGAYEQYF
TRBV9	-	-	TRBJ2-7	TGTGCCAGCAGCGTGAATTCAGGAGATCCCTACGAGCAGTACTTC	CASSVNSGDPYEQYF
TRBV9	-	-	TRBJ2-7	TGTGCCAGCAGCGTAGACGGGCGTCTGGAGGAGCAGTACTTC	CASSVDGRLEEQYF
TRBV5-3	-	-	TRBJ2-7	TGTGCCAGAAGCTCGAAGTTAAAATTCCGGATGGGTGCCGTTGAGCAGTACTTC	CARSSKLKFRMGAVEQYF
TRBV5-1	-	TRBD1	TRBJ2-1	TGCGCCAGCAGCTTGAGGGACAGATCCTACAATGAGCAGTTCTTC	CASSLRDRSYNEQFF
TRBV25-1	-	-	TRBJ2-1	TGTGCCAGCACCCCCGCGAGCTCCTACAATGAGCAGTTCTTC	CASTPASSYNEQFF
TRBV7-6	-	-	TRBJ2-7	TGTGCCAGCAGCTTAGCGGGGCGCTCCTACGAGCAGTACTTC	CASSLAGRSYEQYF
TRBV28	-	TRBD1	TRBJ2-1	TGTGCCAGCATCCCGGACAGGGCAACCTACAATGAGCAGTTCTTC	CASIPDRATYNEQFF
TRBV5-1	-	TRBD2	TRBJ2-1	TGCGCCAGCAGCTTGAAAGCTAGCGGGCTTGGTGAGCAGTTCTTC	CASSLKASGLGEQFF
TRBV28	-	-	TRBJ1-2	TGTGCCAGCAGGCGGGGGGTCATTGGAGACTATGGCTACACCTTC	CASRRGVIGDYGYTF
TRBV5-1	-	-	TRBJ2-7	TGCGCCAGCTCTATAGGTGGCGAGCAGTACTTC	CASSIGGEQYF
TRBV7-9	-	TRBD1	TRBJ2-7	TGTGCCAGCAGCACGATCCGGGACAGGACCTACGAGCAGTACTTC	CASSTIRDRTYEQYF
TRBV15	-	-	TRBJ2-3	TGTGCCACCAGCAGAGAACAGTACACAGATACGCAGTATTTT	CATSREQYTDTQYF